Listed below are T cell receptor beta chains from one sample, sequenced in a study of T cells in narcolepsy. This table comes from immunoSEQ multiplex PCR, and its TCRdb copy is limited to in-frame clones, with some not included. The sample yields tens of thousands of clones, around 84% seen once. The sequenced sample was memory (CD45RA-) CD4+ T cells from blood. These receptors were collected from a human donor in good health. Each CDR3 is given with its conserved first and last residue. D genes are given only for firm matches. The listing skips clone size in some rows; elsewhere it reads once, few, many or a size class.

>TRBV5-1|-|-|TRBJ2-3
CASSLIGRASTDTQYF
TGCGCCAGCAGCTTGATCGGCAGGGCATCCACAGATACGCAGTATTTT
>TRBV15|-|-|TRBJ1-1
CATSADTNTEAFF
TGTGCCACCAGCGCCGACACTAACACTGAAGCTTTCTTT
>TRBV11-3|-|-|TRBJ2-2
CASSWGTSAGELFF
TGTGCCAGCAGCTGGGGGACTTCAGCCGGGGAGCTGTTTTTT
>TRBV7-9|-|TRBD1|TRBJ2-7
CASSHKGADEQYF
TGTGCCAGCAGCCACAAGGGGGCCGACGAGCAGTACTTC
>TRBV5-1|-|TRBD2|TRBJ2-2
CASSFSGSGTGELFF
TGCGCCAGCAGCTTTAGCGGGAGTGGCACCGGGGAGCTGTTTTTT
>TRBV11-1|-|TRBD2|TRBJ2-1
CASSGLAGGPSGSYNEQFF
TGTGCCAGCAGCGGACTAGCGGGAGGGCCCTCGGGATCCTACAATGAGCAGTTCTTC
>TRBV4-1|-|-|TRBJ2-7
CASSRLQGGGMYEQYF
TGCGCCAGCAGCCGACTACAGGGAGGTGGAATGTACGAGCAGTACTTC
>TRBV18|-|-|TRBJ1-1
CASSLGGDTEAFF
TGTGCCAGCTCACTCGGGGGGGATACTGAAGCTTTCTTT
>TRBV5-4|-|-|TRBJ2-7
CASSSTGTPSSYEQYF
TGTGCCAGCAGCTCAACCGGGACCCCCAGCTCCTACGAGCAGTACTTC
>TRBV18|-|TRBD2|TRBJ2-7
CASAPSGREVQYEQYF
TGTGCCAGCGCGCCCTCCGGGCGGGAGGTTCAATACGAGCAGTACTTC
>TRBV5-1|-|-|TRBJ1-4
CASSLGGSPVGEKLFF
TGCGCCAGCAGCTTGGGGGGCAGTCCGGTGGGTGAAAAACTGTTTTTT
>TRBV7-9|-|TRBD1|TRBJ1-4
CASSFGTGGLEKLFF
TGTGCCAGCAGCTTCGGGACAGGGGGCCTTGAAAAACTGTTTTTT
>TRBV9|few|TRBD2|TRBJ2-2
CASSDDRAGGTGELFF
TGTGCCAGCAGCGACGACCGGGCGGGGGGGACCGGGGAGCTGTTTTTT
>TRBV7-9|-|TRBD1|TRBJ1-5
CASSPWDSRSNQPQHF
TGTGCCAGCAGCCCCTGGGACAGCCGGAGCAATCAGCCCCAGCATTTT
>TRBV25-1|few|TRBD2|TRBJ2-3
CASSEGGGAIDTQYF
TGTGCCAGCAGTGAAGGCGGGGGGGCAATAGATACGCAGTATTTT